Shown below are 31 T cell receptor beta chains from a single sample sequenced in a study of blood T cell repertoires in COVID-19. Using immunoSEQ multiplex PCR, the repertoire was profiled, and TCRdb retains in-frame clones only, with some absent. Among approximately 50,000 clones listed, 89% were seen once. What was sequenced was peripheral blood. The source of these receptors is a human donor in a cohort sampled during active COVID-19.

This CDR3 reads CASSLRRALSYEQYF. In DNA form, the CDR3 reads TGTGCCAGCAGCTTACGCAGGGCTCTCTCCTACGAGCAGTACTTC. The chain is built from TRBV7-9 and TRBJ2-7, with D perhaps matching TRBD1 (5 bases). This CDR3 spans 15 amino acids. Trimming stripped 2 bases from V and 0 bases from J, with 11 bases between. Germline CDR1 is SEHNR and CDR2 is FQNEAQ (reference sequence). Using reference TRBV7-9 and TRBJ2-7 for the parts outside the CDR3, the full variable domain is DTGVSQNPRHKITKRGQNVTFRCDPISEHNRLYWYRQTLGQGPEFLTYFQNEAQLEKSRLLSDRFSAERPKGSFSTLEIQRTEQGDSAMYLCASSLRRALSYEQYFGPGTRLTVT.

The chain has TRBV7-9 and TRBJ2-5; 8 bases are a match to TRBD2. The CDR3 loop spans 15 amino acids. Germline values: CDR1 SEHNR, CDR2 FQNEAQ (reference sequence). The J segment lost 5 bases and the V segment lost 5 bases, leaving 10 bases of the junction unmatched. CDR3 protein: CASSLGTSGPETQYF. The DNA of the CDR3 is TGTGCCAGCAGCCTCGGGACTAGTGGCCCGGAGACCCAGTACTTC.

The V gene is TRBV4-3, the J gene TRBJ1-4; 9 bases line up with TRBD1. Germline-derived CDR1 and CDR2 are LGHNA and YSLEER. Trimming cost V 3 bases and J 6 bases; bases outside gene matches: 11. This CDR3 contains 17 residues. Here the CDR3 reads CASSQEGPGQGHEKLFF. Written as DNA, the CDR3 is TGCGCCAGCAGCCAGGAAGGACCGGGACAGGGCCATGAAAAACTGTTTTTT.

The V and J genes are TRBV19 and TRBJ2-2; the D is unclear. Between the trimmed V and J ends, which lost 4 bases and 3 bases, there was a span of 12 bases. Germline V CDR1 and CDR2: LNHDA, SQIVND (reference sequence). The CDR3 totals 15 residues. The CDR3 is CASSKLGGDTGELFF. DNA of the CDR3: TGTGCCAGTAGTAAACTGGGTGGAGACACCGGGGAGCTGTTTTTT.

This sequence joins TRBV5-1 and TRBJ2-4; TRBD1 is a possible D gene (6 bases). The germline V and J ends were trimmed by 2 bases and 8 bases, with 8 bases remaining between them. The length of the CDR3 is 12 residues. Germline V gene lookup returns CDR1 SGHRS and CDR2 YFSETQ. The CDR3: CASSLQGHIQYF. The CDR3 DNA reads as TGCGCCAGCAGCTTACAGGGTCACATTCAGTACTTC.

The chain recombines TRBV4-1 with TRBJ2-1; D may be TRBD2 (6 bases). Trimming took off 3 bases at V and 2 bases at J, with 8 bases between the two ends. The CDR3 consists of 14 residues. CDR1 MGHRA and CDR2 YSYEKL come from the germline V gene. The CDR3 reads CASSQGGAYNEQFF. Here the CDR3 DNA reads TGCGCCAGCAGCCAGGGGGGAGCCTACAATGAGCAGTTCTTC.

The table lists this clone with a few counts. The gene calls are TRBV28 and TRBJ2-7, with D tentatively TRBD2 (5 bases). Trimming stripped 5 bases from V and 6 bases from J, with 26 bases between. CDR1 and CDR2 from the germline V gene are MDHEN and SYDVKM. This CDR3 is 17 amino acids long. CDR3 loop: CASSTPVDAGRKGEQYF. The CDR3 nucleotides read TGTGCCAGCAGTACCCCCGTTGATGCGGGCCGAAAAGGCGAGCAGTACTTC.

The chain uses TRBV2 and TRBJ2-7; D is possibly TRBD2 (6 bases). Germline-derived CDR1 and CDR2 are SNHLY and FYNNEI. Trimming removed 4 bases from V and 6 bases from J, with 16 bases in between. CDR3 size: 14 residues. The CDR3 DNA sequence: TGTGCCAGCAGTGGAGGGGACTTAGCGGTCGAGCAGTACTTC. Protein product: CASSGGDLAVEQYF.

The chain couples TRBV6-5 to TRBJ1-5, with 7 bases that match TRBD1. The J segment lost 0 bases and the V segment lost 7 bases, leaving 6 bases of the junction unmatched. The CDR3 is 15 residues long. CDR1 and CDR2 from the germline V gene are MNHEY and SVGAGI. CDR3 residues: CASTTDRSSNQPQHF. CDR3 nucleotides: TGTGCCAGCACCACGGACAGGTCTAGCAATCAGCCCCAGCATTTT.

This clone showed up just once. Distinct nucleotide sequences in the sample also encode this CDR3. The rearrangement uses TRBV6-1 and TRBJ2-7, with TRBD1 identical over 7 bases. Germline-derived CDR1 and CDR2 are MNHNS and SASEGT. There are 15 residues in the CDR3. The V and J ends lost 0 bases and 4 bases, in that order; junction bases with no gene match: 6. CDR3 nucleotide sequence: TGTGCCAGCAGTGAAGCAGGGGGCTCAGTTTACGAGCAGTACTTC. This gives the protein CASSEAGGSVYEQYF.

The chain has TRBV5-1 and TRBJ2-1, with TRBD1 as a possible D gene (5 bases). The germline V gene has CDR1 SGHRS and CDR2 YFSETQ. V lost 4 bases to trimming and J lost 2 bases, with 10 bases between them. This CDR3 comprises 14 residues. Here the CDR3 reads CASSIGQPYNEQFF. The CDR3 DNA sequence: TGCGCCAGCAGCATCGGACAACCCTACAATGAGCAGTTCTTC.

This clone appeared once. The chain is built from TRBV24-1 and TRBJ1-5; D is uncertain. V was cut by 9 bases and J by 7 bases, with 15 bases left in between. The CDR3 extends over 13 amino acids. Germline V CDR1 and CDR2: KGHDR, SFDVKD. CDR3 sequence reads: CATASRAGQPQHF. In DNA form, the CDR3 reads TGTGCCACCGCCTCGAGAGCGGGCCAGCCCCAGCATTTT.

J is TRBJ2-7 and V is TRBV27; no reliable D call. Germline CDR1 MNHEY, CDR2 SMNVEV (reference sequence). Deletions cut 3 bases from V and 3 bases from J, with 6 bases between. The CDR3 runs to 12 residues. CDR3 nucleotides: TGTGCCAGCAGTTTTAACGGCTACGAGCAGTACTTC. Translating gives CASSFNGYEQYF.

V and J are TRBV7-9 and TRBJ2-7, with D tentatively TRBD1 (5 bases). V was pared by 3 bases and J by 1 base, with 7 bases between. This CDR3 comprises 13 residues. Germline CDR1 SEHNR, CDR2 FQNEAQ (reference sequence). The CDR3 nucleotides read TGTGCCAGCAGCTTGGACACATCCTACGAGCAGTACTTC. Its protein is CASSLDTSYEQYF.

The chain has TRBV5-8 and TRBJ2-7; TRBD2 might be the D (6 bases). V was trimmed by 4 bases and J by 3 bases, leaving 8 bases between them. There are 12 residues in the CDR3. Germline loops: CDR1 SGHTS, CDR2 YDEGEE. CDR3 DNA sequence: TGTGCCAGCAGCCCGACTAGCTACGAGCAGTACTTC. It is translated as CASSPTSYEQYF.

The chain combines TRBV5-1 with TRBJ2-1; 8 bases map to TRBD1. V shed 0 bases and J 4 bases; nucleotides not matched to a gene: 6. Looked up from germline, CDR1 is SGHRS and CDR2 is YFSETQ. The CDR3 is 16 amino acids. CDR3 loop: CASSLDRTGSYNEQFF. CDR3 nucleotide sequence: TGCGCCAGCAGCTTGGATCGGACAGGGTCGTACAATGAGCAGTTCTTC.

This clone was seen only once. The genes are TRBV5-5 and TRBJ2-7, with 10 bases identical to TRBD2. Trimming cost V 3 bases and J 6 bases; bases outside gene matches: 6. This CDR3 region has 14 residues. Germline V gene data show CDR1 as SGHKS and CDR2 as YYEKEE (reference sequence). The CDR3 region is CASSWGLASTEQYF. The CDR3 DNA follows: TGTGCCAGCAGCTGGGGACTAGCGTCAACCGAGCAGTACTTC.

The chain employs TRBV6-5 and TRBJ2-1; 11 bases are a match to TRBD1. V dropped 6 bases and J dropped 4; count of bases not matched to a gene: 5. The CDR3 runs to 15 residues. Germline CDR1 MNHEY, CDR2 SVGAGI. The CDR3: CASRGQGAYYNEQFF. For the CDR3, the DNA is TGTGCCAGCAGAGGACAGGGGGCCTATTACAATGAGCAGTTCTTC.

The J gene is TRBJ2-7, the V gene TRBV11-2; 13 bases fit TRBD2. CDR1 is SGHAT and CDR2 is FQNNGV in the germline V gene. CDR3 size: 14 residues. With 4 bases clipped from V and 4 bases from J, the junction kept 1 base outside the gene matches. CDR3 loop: CASSSTSGRYEQYF. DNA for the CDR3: TGTGCCAGCAGCTCGACTAGCGGGAGGTACGAGCAGTACTTC.

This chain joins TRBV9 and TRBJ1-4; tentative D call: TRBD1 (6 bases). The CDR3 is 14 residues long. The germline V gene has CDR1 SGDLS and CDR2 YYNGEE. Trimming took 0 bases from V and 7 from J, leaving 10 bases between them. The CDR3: CASSVGQEAEKLFF. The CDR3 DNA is TGTGCCAGCAGCGTAGGACAGGAGGCTGAAAAACTGTTTTTT.

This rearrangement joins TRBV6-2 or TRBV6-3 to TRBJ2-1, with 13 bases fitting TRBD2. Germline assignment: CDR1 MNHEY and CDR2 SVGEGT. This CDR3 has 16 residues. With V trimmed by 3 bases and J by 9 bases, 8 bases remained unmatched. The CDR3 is CASSYYSLAGGSEQFF. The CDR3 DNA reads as TGTGCCAGCAGTTATTACTCACTAGCGGGAGGGTCTGAGCAGTTCTTC.

CDR3 loop: CASSSQGAPSSPLHF. In DNA, the CDR3 is TGTGCCAGCAGCTCACAGGGGGCCCCATCGTCCCCCCTCCACTTT. This chain joins TRBV7-2 and TRBJ1-6, with 9 bases fitting TRBD1. Trimming cost V 4 bases and J 13 bases; bases outside gene matches: 11. The germline gives CDR1 SGHTA, CDR2 FQGNSA. This CDR3 comprises 15 residues.

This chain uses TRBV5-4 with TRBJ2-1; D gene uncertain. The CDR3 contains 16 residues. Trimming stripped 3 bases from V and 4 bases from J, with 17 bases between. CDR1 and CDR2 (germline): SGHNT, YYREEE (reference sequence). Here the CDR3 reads CASSSESAAAYNEQFF. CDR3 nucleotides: TGTGCCAGCAGCTCGGAGTCCGCAGCTGCTTACAATGAGCAGTTCTTC.

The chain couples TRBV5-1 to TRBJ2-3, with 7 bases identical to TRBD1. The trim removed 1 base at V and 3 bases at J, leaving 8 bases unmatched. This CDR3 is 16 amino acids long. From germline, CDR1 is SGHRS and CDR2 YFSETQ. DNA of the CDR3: TGCGCCAGCAGCTTGTTGGGACAGAGGGGGACAGATACGCAGTATTTT. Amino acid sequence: CASSLLGQRGTDTQYF.

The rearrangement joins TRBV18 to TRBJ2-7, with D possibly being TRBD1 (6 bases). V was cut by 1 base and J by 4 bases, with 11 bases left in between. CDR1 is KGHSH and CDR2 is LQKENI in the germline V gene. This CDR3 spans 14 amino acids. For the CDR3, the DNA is TGTGCCAGCTCACCACGAACACAGGGTTACGAGCAGTACTTC. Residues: CASSPRTQGYEQYF.

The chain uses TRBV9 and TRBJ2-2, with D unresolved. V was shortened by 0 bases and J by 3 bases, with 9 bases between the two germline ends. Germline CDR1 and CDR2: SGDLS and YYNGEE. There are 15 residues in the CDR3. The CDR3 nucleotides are TGTGCCAGCAGCGTAGGGCAGGTGGACACCGGGGAGCTGTTTTTT. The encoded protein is CASSVGQVDTGELFF.

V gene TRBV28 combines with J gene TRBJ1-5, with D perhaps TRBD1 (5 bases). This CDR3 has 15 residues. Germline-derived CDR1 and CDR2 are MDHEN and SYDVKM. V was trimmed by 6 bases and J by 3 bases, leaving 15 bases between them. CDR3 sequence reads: CASSGRESFNQPQHF. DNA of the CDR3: TGTGCCAGCAGCGGCAGGGAATCCTTCAATCAGCCCCAGCATTTT.

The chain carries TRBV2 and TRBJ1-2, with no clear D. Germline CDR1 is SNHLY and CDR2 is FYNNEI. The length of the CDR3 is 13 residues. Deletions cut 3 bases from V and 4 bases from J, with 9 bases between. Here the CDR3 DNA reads TGTGCCAGCAGTGACCGTAGCACCTATGGCTACACCTTC. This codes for CASSDRSTYGYTF.

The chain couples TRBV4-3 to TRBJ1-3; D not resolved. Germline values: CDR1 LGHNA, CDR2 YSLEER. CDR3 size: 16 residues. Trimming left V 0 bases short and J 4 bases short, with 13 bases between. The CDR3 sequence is CASSQESGRLGNTIYF. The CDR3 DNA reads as TGCGCCAGCAGCCAAGAGTCAGGAAGGTTAGGAAACACCATATATTTT.

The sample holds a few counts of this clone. The CDR3 nucleotides read TGTGCCAGTAGTATAGGTGCAGGGTTGGACGAGCAGTACTTC. Translation gives CASSIGAGLDEQYF. This chain uses TRBV19 with TRBJ2-7, with D perhaps matching TRBD1 (5 bases). Between the trimmed V and J ends, which lost 1 base and 5 bases, there was a span of 12 bases. The CDR3 consists of 14 residues. Germline assignment: CDR1 LNHDA and CDR2 SQIVND (reference sequence). Looking up the rest from reference TRBV19 and TRBJ2-7 gives the full variable domain: DGGITQSPKYLFRKEGQNVTLSCEQNLNHDAMYWYRQDPGQGLRLIYYSQIVNDFQKGDIAEGYSVSREKKESFPLTVTSAQKNPTAFYLCASSIGAGLDEQYFGPGTRLTVT.

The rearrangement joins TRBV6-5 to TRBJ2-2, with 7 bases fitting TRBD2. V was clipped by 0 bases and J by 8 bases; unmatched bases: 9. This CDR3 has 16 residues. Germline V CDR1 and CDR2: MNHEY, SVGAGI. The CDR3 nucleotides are TGTGCCAGCAGTTACTCGGGCGCGGGAGCGGTTGGGGAGCTGTTTTTT. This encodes CASSYSGAGAVGELFF.